What follows are 2 T cell receptor beta chains derived from one specimen sequenced in a study of blood T cell repertoires in COVID-19. Clones were sequenced by immunoSEQ multiplex PCR, and TCRdb holds only the in-frame ones, with some missing. The repertoire holds approximately 84,000 clones, with roughly 83% as singletons. Sequenced sample: peripheral blood. These receptors all come from a human donor in a cohort sampled during active COVID-19.

The rearrangement links TRBV28 to TRBJ2-3; tentatively, D is TRBD1 (6 bases). Germline loops: CDR1 MDHEN, CDR2 SYDVKM. This CDR3 is built from 15 residues. Between the trimmed V and J ends, which lost 9 bases and 5 bases, there was a span of 21 bases. The DNA of the CDR3 is TGTGCCAGTAACCAGGACAGTTTGTTAGGAGATACGCAGTATTTT. Its translation is CASNQDSLLGDTQYF.

CDR3 loop: CASGPGTENTEAFF. CDR3 DNA sequence: TGTGCCAGCGGTCCCGGGACAGAGAACACTGAAGCTTTCTTT. The chain couples TRBV25-1 to TRBJ1-1; 7 bases are a match to TRBD1. The J segment lost 1 base and the V segment lost 8 bases, leaving 7 bases of the junction unmatched. The CDR3 has 14 amino acids. The germline gives CDR1 MGHDK, CDR2 SYGVNS.